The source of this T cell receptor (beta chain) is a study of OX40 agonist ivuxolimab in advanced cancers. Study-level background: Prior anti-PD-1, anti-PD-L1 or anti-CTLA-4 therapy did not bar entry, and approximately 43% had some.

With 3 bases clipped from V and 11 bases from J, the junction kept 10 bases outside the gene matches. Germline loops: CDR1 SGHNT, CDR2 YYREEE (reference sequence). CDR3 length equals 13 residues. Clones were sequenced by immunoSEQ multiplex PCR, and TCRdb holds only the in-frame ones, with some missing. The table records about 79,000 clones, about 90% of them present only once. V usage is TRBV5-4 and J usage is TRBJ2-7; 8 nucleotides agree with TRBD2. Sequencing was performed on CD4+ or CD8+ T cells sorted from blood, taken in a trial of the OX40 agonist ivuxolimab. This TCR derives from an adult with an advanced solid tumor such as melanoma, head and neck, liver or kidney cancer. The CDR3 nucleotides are TGTGCCAGCAGCTCCGCGACTAGCGAGGTTGAGTACTTC. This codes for CASSSATSEVEYF.